Sequencing of this T cell receptor (beta chain) was carried out in a study of blood T cell repertoires in COVID-19 (dated by TCRdb to 2018 to 2021). With respect to the entire study: Samples from collaborators originated in the United States, Italy and Spain and spanned both the acute and convalescent phases of COVID-19. The material from the prospective study consisted of cDNA or gDNA derived from T cells, B-cell-depleted T cells, or PBMCs. The dataset comprised deeply sampled blood TCRbeta repertoires from subjects exposed to, actively infected with, or recovered from COVID-19. The repertoires were made available in a free public database intended to serve as a resource for research on the immune response to SARS-CoV-2. Samples were obtained from the ongoing ImmuneRACE study (first 160 participants) and from some 1,200 subjects provided by 6 global collaborators. A de-identified subject ID, COVID-19 status, age in years and sex were almost always included in the sample metadata. Where available, HLA class I and class II types were taken from metadata supplied by the sample provider and were not determined by assay-based typing.

CDR1 MNHEY and CDR2 SMNVEV are derived from the germline V gene (reference sequence). V drops 7 bases and J drops 2 bases, leaving 18 bases in between. The CDR3, cysteine through phenylalanine, is 16 amino acids long. CDR3 DNA only is kept here, 48 bases in frame from base 1. Collaborating institutions collected whole blood in K2EDTA tubes following their own protocols. For TCRbeta analysis, collaborators shipped samples in one of three forms: frozen whole blood, isolated PBMCs, or DNA extracted from either of those sample types. The immunoSEQ Assay, a bias-controlled multiplex PCR, was used to amplify TCRbeta CDR3 regions from genomic DNA. Regarding the original processing steps: The number of nucleated cells in each sample was estimated from the amplification of reference gene primers within the assay. To quantify the absolute abundance of each unique TCRbeta CDR3 rearrangement, sequence reads were collapsed and filtered. For each sample, productive Simpson clonality was calculated as the square root of Simpson's diversity index across productive rearrangements. TCRdb obtained this table from immuneACCESS and retained in-frame rearrangements with V and J assigned. These tables miss some clones; where compared with another copy, unresolved V genes account for less than half of the shortfall, and the remainder is unexplained. Clone size and the V and J calls come from that table; the DNA yielded D and trimming. This sample is represented by fewer than 200,000 clones; around 82% of them were singletons. The top ten hold roughly 2% of the sample.

This clone was seen once. This clone's antigen is unknown. Within one base of it there is no much larger clone, and no base qualities were kept. Overall study results and their limits: The amount of clinical and demographic metadata varied by source and participant and was provided uncurated.

The chain couples TRBV27 to TRBJ1-5; TRBD1 could be the D gene, as 5 bases match. Sequencing input: peripheral blood. The TCR sequence derives from an elderly woman with acute or convalescent COVID-19. The CDR3 loop reads CASTPEGLWGNQPQHF. DNA sequence: TGTGCCAGCACCCCCGAGGGACTGTGGGGCAATCAGCCCCAGCATTTT.